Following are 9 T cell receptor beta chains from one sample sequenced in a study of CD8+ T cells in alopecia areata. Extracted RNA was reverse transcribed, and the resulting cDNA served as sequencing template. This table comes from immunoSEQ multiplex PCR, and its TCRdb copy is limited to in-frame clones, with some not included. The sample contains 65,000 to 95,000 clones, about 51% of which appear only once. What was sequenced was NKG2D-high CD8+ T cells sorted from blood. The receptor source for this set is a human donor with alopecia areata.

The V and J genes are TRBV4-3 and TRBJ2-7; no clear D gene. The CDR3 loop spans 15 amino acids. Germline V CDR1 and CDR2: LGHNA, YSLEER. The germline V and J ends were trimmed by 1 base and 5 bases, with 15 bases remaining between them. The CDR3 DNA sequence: TGCGCCAGCAGCCAAGTGGTAGGAAATTACGACGAGCAGTACTTC. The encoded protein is CASSQVVGNYDEQYF.

CDR3 loop: CASRAGSNEQFF. The CDR3 coding sequence is TGTGCCAGCAGGGCAGGGTCGAATGAGCAGTTCTTC. The chain has TRBV2 and TRBJ2-1; D is possibly TRBD1 (5 bases). CDR3 length: 12 residues. V lost 6 bases to trimming and J lost 7 bases, with 10 bases between them. Germline values: CDR1 SNHLY, CDR2 FYNNEI.

The CDR3 is CASSQDSGTTNEKLFF. DNA for the CDR3: TGCGCCAGCAGCCAAGACTCAGGGACAACTAATGAAAAACTGTTTTTT. The chain joins TRBV4-1 to TRBJ1-4, with D maybe TRBD1 (5 bases). The CDR3 has 16 amino acids. The germline CDR1 and CDR2 sequences are MGHRA and YSYEKL. Trimming stripped 0 bases from V and 0 bases from J, with 8 bases between.

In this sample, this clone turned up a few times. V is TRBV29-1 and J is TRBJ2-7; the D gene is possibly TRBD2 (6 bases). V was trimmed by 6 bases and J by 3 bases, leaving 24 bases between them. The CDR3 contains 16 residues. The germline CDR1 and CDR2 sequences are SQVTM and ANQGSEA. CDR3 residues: CSVEGLSGTGDYEQYF. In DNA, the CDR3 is TGCAGCGTCGAGGGGCTTAGTGGGACGGGGGACTACGAGCAGTACTTC.

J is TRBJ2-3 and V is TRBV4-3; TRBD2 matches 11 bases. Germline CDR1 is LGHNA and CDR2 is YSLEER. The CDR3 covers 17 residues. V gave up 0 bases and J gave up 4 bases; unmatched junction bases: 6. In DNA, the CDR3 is TGCGCCAGCAGCCAAGAAATAGCGGGAGGGGGCGCAGATACGCAGTATTTT. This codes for CASSQEIAGGGADTQYF.

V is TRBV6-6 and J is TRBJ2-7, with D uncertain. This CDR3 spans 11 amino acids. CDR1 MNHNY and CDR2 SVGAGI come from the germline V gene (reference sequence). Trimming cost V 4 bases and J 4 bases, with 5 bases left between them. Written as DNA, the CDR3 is TGTGCCAGCAGTTTAGGGTACGAGCAGTACTTC. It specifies CASSLGYEQYF.

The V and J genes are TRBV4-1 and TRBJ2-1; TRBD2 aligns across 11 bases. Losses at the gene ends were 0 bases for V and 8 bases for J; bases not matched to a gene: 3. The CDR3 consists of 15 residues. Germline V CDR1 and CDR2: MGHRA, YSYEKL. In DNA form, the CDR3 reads TGCGCCAGCAGCCAAGATAGCGGGGGGGCCGATGAGCAGTTCTTC. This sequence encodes CASSQDSGGADEQFF.

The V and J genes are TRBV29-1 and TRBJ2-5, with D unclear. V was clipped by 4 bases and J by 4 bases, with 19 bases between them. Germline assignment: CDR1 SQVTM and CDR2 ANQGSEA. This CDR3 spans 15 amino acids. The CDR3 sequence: CSVAERGFSLETQYF. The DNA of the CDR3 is TGCAGCGTTGCCGAGCGAGGTTTTTCCCTAGAGACCCAGTACTTC.

The CDR3 region is CASSYSSGDETQYF. The CDR3 DNA sequence: TGTGCCAGCAGTTACTCCTCCGGTGATGAGACCCAGTACTTC. The chain uses TRBV6-5 and TRBJ2-5, with D uncertain. The V end lost 0 bases, the J end lost 5 bases, and 10 bases lay between the germline ends. CDR3 size: 14 residues. Germline V CDR1 and CDR2: MNHEY, SVGAGI.